This record concerns one T cell receptor (beta chain) sequence. Profiled with immunoSEQ multiplex PCR; TCRdb holds only in-frame clones, not every one. The repertoire holds 200,000 to 300,000 clones, with about 85% as singletons. This sample is drawn from a study of blood T cell repertoires in COVID-19. This CDR3 is 15 amino acids long. J lost 5 bases, V lost 4 bases, and 10 bases had no gene match. The germline CDR1 and CDR2 sequences are SGHRS and YFSETQ. This sequence was found in a man in his 60s who had recovered from COVID-19. The sequencing input was peripheral blood. The V and J genes are TRBV5-1 and TRBJ2-3, with 7 bases lining up with TRBD1. The CDR3 here is CASSLQGHDGDTQYF. CDR3 coding DNA: TGCGCCAGCAGCCTACAGGGGCACGATGGAGATACGCAGTATTTT.